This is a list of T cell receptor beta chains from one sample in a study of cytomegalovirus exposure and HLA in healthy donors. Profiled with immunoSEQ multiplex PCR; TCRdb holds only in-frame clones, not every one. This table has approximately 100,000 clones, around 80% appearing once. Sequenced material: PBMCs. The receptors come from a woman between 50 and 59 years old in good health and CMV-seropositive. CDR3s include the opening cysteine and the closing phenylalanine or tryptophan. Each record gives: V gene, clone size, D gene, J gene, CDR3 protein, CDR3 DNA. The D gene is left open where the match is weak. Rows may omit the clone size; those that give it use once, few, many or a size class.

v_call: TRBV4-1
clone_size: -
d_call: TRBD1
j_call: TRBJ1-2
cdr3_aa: CASSPRQGANYGYTF
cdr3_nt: TGCGCCAGCAGCCCGCGACAGGGGGCTAACTATGGCTACACCTTC

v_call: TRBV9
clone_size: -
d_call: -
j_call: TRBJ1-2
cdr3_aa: CASSSLGWSEESYGYTF
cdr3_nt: TGTGCCAGCAGCTCTCTCGGCTGGAGTGAGGAGAGCTATGGCTACACCTTC

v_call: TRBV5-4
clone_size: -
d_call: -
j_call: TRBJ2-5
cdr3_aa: CASSLASSGETQYF
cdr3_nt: TGTGCCAGCAGTCTGGCCAGCTCGGGAGAGACCCAGTACTTC

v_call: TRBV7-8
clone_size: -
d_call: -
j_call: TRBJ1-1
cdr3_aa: CASSLPGAGTEAFF
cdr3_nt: TGTGCCAGCAGTTTACCAGGGGCTGGCACTGAAGCTTTCTTT

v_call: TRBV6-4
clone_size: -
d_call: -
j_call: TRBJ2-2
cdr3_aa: CASSDSEQGNTGELFF
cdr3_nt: TGTGCCAGCAGTGACTCAGAACAGGGGAACACCGGGGAGCTGTTTTTT

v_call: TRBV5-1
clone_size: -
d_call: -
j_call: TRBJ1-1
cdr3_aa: CASTLDYTEAFF
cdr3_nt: TGCGCCAGCACCCTGGACTACACTGAAGCTTTCTTT

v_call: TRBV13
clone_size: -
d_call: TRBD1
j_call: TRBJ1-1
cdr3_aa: CASSRQGNTEAFF
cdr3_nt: TGTGCCAGCTCCCGACAGGGGAACACTGAAGCTTTCTTT

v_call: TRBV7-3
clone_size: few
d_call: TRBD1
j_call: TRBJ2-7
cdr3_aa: CASSLSGGTAYEQYF
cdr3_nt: TGTGCCAGCAGCTTAAGTGGTGGGACAGCCTACGAGCAGTACTTC

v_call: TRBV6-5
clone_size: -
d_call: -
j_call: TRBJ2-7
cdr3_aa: CASRTGVPYEQYF
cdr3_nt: TGTGCCAGCAGAACAGGAGTCCCCTACGAGCAGTACTTC

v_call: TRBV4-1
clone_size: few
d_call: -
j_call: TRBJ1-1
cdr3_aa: CASRQRTITEAFF
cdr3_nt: TGCGCCAGCAGACAACGGACAATAACTGAAGCTTTCTTT

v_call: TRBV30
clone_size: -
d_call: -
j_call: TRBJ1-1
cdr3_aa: CAWTQGAGAAEAFF
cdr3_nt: TGTGCCTGGACCCAAGGGGCGGGGGCGGCTGAAGCTTTCTTT

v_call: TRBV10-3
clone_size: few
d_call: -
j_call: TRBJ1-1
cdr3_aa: CAISESGGEEAFF
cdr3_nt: TGTGCCATCAGTGAGTCCGGCGGGGAGGAAGCTTTCTTT

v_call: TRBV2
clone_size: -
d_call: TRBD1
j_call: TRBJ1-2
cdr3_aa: CASGPGQGPYGYTF
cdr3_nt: TGTGCCAGCGGGCCGGGACAGGGGCCCTATGGCTACACCTTC

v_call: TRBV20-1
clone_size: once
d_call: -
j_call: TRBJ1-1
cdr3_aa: CSALMEELAFF
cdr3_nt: TGCAGTGCTCTAATGGAGGAGTTGGCTTTCTTT

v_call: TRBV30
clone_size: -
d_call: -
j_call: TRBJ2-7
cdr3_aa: CAWSVGPTYEQYF
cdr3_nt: TGTGCCTGGAGTGTTGGGCCAACCTACGAGCAGTACTTC

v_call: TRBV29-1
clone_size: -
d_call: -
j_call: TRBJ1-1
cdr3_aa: CSVVRNTEAFF
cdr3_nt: TGCAGCGTTGTTAGGAACACTGAAGCTTTCTTT

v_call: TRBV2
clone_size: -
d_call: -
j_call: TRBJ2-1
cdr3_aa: CASSASRGSYNEQFF
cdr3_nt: TGTGCCAGCAGTGCTTCCAGGGGCTCCTACAATGAGCAGTTCTTC

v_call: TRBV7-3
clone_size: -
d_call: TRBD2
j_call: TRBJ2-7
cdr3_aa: CASSSAGGEQYF
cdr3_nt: TGTGCCAGCAGCTCGGCGGGAGGGGAGCAGTACTTC